The text below deals with one T cell receptor beta chain. It has no known antigen specificity. At one boundary the junction diverges from the germline segment, which might be a read error. The library relied on the immunoSEQ multiplex PCR assay. The multiplex PCR relied on a mix of 60 forward primers for TCR Vbeta segments and 13 reverse primers for TCR Jbeta segments. Amplification of the CDR3 region of rearranged TCR beta genes was performed with a multiplex PCR assay on genomic DNA. The Illumina HiSeq System was used to sequence the amplified TCR beta libraries as 87-base-pair reads. On the study's bioinformatics: Across the 670 or so repertoires, a later analysis counted 75 million to 90 million unique TCR beta chains, roughly 11 million of which were shared by at least two donors. A nearest-neighbor algorithm error-corrected the raw reads and collapsed the reads into unique sequences, merging closely related sequences to remove PCR and sequencing errors. V, D and J gene segments were assigned by aligning CDR3 sequences to IMGT reference sequences. Each retained sequence needed at least a six-nucleotide match to both a V gene segment and a J gene segment. Rearrangements were classified as productive when the CDR3 lacked stop codons and remained in frame with V and J, and all other rearrangements were classified as non-productive. CDR3 was defined according to IMGT convention as the region running from the second conserved V-encoded cysteine to the conserved J-encoded phenylalanine. In an earlier analysis of approximately 590 of the donors, sequences lacking an unambiguous match to a single V gene segment were excluded. An earlier analysis of about 600 of the donors called V segments functional above 56.7% productive rearrangements and segregating when the between-donor standard deviation exceeded 5%. A statistical classification framework was built for diagnosing cytomegalovirus status from the catalog of TCR beta chain sequences. In a later analysis, TCR nucleotide sequences were compared against IMGT/GENE-DB human TR gene sequences so that V and J genes could be assigned. The TCRdist pipeline was used in a later analysis to assign CDR3 sequences and most-parsimonious VDJ recombination scenarios. A later analysis defined each TCR beta chain by its CDR3 amino acid sequence plus V-gene family, and excluded reads lacking a unique V-gene family. To address suspected cross-contamination and a sequencing artifact, a later analysis removed approximately 600 highly shared, low-generation-probability nucleotide sequences. In a later analysis, a clonal expansion index was calculated for each public chain from normalized within-repertoire ranks of inferred template counts. A later analysis computed generation probabilities with a VDJ recombination model fitted to out-of-frame rearrangements, and checked the results against IGoR. In a later analysis, TCR-TCR, TCR-HLA and TCR-CMV co-occurrence was scored with hypergeometric tests, and a repertoire-size bias correction was applied to TCR pairs. To estimate false discovery rates, a later analysis permuted the HLA or CMV assignments 20 times. In a later analysis, co-occurring TCRs were grouped with DBSCAN, and TCRdist sequence similarity was added when clustering was performed within HLA-allele-positive subsets. Repertoires with fewer than 30,000 or more than 120,000 public chains were left out of co-occurrence clustering, as were five repertoires with anomalous nucleotide sharing. Entries here come from immuneACCESS through TCRdb and include only in-frame sequences with V and J called. Some clones fail to appear in such tables; in the studies checked, an unresolved V gene covers under half of the shortfall, and the cause of the remainder is unknown. V, J and clone size were drawn from that table, and D and trimming were deduced from the DNA. The table for this sample lists tens of thousands of clones; roughly 70% of them were counted only once. Roughly 4.9% of the sample is in the top ten clones.

In total, about 650 healthy bone marrow donors made up the cohort. All cohort members were sampled while nominally healthy, although unrecorded immune exposures were likely present. The donor tested CMV seropositive, placing the donor among the roughly 300 seropositive members of the cohort. A peripheral blood sample was collected from each donor, and TCR beta sequencing was performed on peripheral blood mononuclear cells. Genomic DNA extraction from the blood cell samples was performed with the Qiagen DNeasy Blood Extraction Kit. The data were taken from a study of cytomegalovirus exposure and HLA in healthy donors (dated by TCRdb to about 2017). Turning to the overall study: In an earlier analysis of 550 to 750 of the donors, approximately 260 Gb of sequence data and 120 million or so unique TCR beta sequences from 180 million or so T cells were reported. Along with the roughly 670-subject first cohort, a separate validation cohort of over a hundred different subjects was used. A later genetic analysis used genome-wide SNP genotypes for about three fifths of the 666 donors, treating that subset as a discovery cohort. Roughly 5 DR-DQ haplotypes were handled as single units for association and clustering because linkage in the cohort was strong. The study aimed to test whether signatures of past pathogen exposure could be identified by cataloging public T cell receptors. Donor age, sex, ethnicity and CMV serostatus were compiled alongside the repertoire data. To predict cytomegalovirus infection status, the study brought together high-throughput TCR immunosequencing, statistical association of individual TCRs with disease status, and machine learning. Among roughly 400 genotyped donors of the cohort, an average of roughly 230,000 unique TCR beta nucleotide sequences was sequenced per donor, of which roughly 18% were non-productive. The number of donors typed differed by locus, with 629-630 for A, B, C, DRB1 and DQB1, approximately 500 for DQA1, under 610 for DPA1, and roughly 450 for DPB1. Every discovery cohort repertoire had been produced on one sequencing platform. The genetic ancestry cluster associated with self-reported Caucasian donors included over 65% of the approximately 410 genotyped donors. An early release covering roughly 600 HLA-typed donors comprised roughly 300 gigabases of sequencing data and around 80 million unique TCR sequences. In the later analysis, no new phenotypic data were used to find candidate immune exposures; instead, reliance was placed on TCR beta sequences and their occurrence across donors. An earlier analysis of 587 of the donors applied high-throughput TCR beta sequencing to assess whether each TCR beta V gene segment acted as functional or pseudogenic. The study used immunosequencing to profile the T cell repertoires of approximately 640 subjects and linked those repertoires to cytomegalovirus serostatus. Class I and class II HLA loci were covered by the typing at four-digit resolution. In a later analysis, previously published TCR beta repertoires from some 640 donors were re-analyzed and high-resolution HLA genotyping was added so that TCR occurrence patterns could be studied.

CDR1 and CDR2 (SEHNR, FQNEAQ) derive from the germline V gene (reference sequence). Including the terminal cysteine and phenylalanine, the CDR3 comprises 16 residues. CDR3 DNA is the only sequence kept; it has 48 bases, read in frame from the first base. Here is what the overall study found, with its caveats: Correlated functional status among segregating V segments might reflect linkage disequilibrium, but an unknown experimental factor could not be ruled out. A later analysis reported that several top co-occurrence clusters appeared linked to parvovirus B19, influenza, CMV and Epstein-Barr virus. Strong co-occurrence of HLA alleles, especially DR and DQ, made assigning TCR associations to individual alleles difficult. In both the original and validation cohorts, the classifier was reported to diagnose cytomegalovirus status with high specificity and sensitivity. Because counts were too low, 15 to 20 rarely observed V segments, including chromosome 9 orphons, were left out of the earlier analysis of approximately 500 of the donors. Immune exposure information for the cohort was limited to CMV serostatus. A later genetic analysis associated a missense DCLRE1C variant with V-gene and J-gene trimming of TCR beta chains, and an independent cohort replicated the association. A further reported finding was that TCR beta sequences accurately predicted the HLA-A and HLA-B alleles for most subjects in the first cohort. A later analysis found that TCR association rates varied across HLA loci, with DRB1 alleles showing the most associated TCRs and HLA-C alleles the fewest. While some public TCRs were present in many individuals, most TCR sequences turned up only very rarely across donors. In an earlier analysis of fewer than 750 of the donors, most TCR beta V segments were observed in productive rearrangements about 87% or about 30% of the time, broadly matching IMGT annotations. In a later analysis, most CMV-associated TCR beta chains were found to appear HLA-restricted, with HLA associations seemingly driven largely by CMV exposure. In a later analysis, HLA-associated TCR beta chains were found to be more clonally expanded and to have lower generation probabilities than equally common non-associated chains. HLA typing was unavailable for some donors at each locus, so association tests used only the typed subset. Presence/absence analyses assumed roughly uniform sequencing depth across donors, an assumption that may not hold. According to the authors, the approach could potentially be generalized to other disease states and immunological phenotypes. A group of highly shared sequence variants was considered likely to be a technical artifact of the sequencing pipeline. Some IMGT-functional V segments, including TRBV6-2 and TRBV6-3, could not be told apart with the 87-base-pair reads, so those segments were excluded. In vitro tests confirmed that a few of the cytomegalovirus-associated TCR beta chains recognize cytomegalovirus antigens. A later analysis associated 17,000 or so TCR beta sequences with specific HLA alleles at a false discovery rate of 0.05. In the study, around 160 TCR beta chains were listed as associated with cytomegalovirus. Only TCR beta chains were sequenced in this cohort, and the absence of alpha or paired-chain data limited detectable features. In a later genetic analysis, fewer N-insertions in productive TCRs were reported among donors in an Asian-associated ancestry cluster than the 666-donor mean.

The sample was PBMCs. This sequence uses TRBV7-9 and TRBJ2-3, and possibly TRBD1, on 6 matching bases. The source is a man in his sixties in good health and CMV-seropositive. This receptor carries the CDR3 CSSSPFRGQPTDTQYF. The DNA is TGTTCCAGCAGCCCATTTCGTGGACAGCCCACAGATACGCAGTATTTT.